This is a list of T cell receptor beta chains from one sample in a study of cytomegalovirus exposure and HLA in healthy donors. Sequencing used immunoSEQ multiplex PCR; TCRdb keeps in-frame clones, though not all of them. The data contain some 250,000 clones, 82% of them singletons. Sequencing was done on a sample of PBMCs. These receptors were taken from a woman in her thirties or forties in good health and CMV-seropositive. CDR3s include the opening cysteine and the closing phenylalanine or tryptophan. D genes are given only for firm matches. Clone size is stated in some rows and not others, as once, few, many or a class when expanded.

j_call: TRBJ1-2; d_call: NA; clone_size: NA; v_call: TRBV9; cdr3_nt: TGTGCCAGCAGCGTAGATCCATACAGCCTCAACTATGGCTACACCTTC; cdr3_aa: CASSVDPYSLNYGYTF
j_call: TRBJ2-7; d_call: TRBD1; clone_size: NA; v_call: TRBV4-1; cdr3_nt: TGCGCCAGCAGCCAAGACCCAGGGGGCACCTACGAGCAGTACTTC; cdr3_aa: CASSQDPGGTYEQYF
j_call: TRBJ2-3; d_call: NA; clone_size: once; v_call: TRBV5-1; cdr3_nt: TGCGCCAGCAGCTCTGATGGGGCTACCGGCACAGATACGCAGTATTTT; cdr3_aa: CASSSDGATGTDTQYF
j_call: TRBJ2-7; d_call: TRBD2; clone_size: NA; v_call: TRBV7-9; cdr3_nt: TGTGCCAGCAGCTCCTGGACTAGCGGGGGGACCGAGCAGTACTTC; cdr3_aa: CASSSWTSGGTEQYF
j_call: TRBJ1-1; d_call: TRBD1; clone_size: NA; v_call: TRBV7-8; cdr3_nt: TGTGCCAGCAGCTTAGCGCAGGGGGAGTACACTGAAGCTTTCTTT; cdr3_aa: CASSLAQGEYTEAFF
j_call: TRBJ2-7; d_call: TRBD2; clone_size: NA; v_call: TRBV7-8; cdr3_nt: TGTGCCAGCAGCGCCGAACTAGCGGGGGGGCGATACGAGCAGTACTTC; cdr3_aa: CASSAELAGGRYEQYF
j_call: TRBJ2-3; d_call: TRBD1; clone_size: NA; v_call: TRBV29-1; cdr3_nt: TGCACCTCCGGGACAGAAGGGACAGATACGCAGTATTTT; cdr3_aa: CTSGTEGTDTQYF
j_call: TRBJ1-4; d_call: NA; clone_size: NA; v_call: TRBV30; cdr3_nt: TGTGCCTGGAGTGTACAGGCTGCAACTAATGAAAAACTGTTTTTT; cdr3_aa: CAWSVQAATNEKLFF
j_call: TRBJ2-5; d_call: TRBD2; clone_size: NA; v_call: TRBV7-2; cdr3_nt: TGTGCCAGCAGCCAAGGACTAGCGGTAGAGACCCAGTACTTC; cdr3_aa: CASSQGLAVETQYF
j_call: TRBJ2-7; d_call: TRBD1; clone_size: NA; v_call: TRBV5-4; cdr3_nt: TGTGCCAGCAGGTCCGAGACAGGGTACCACGAGCAGTACTTC; cdr3_aa: CASRSETGYHEQYF
j_call: TRBJ2-4; d_call: TRBD1; clone_size: NA; v_call: TRBV5-8; cdr3_nt: TGTGCCAGCAGCAGTAGAGGACAGGGGGTAGACATTCAGTACTTC; cdr3_aa: CASSSRGQGVDIQYF
j_call: TRBJ2-7; d_call: TRBD1; clone_size: NA; v_call: TRBV6-5; cdr3_nt: TGTGCCAGCAGTCTTGGGACAGCAAACTACGAGCAGTACTTC; cdr3_aa: CASSLGTANYEQYF
j_call: TRBJ1-2; d_call: NA; clone_size: NA; v_call: TRBV7-2; cdr3_nt: TGTGCCAGCAGCCTAGAAAGGTTAAATAGCCATGGCTACACCTTC; cdr3_aa: CASSLERLNSHGYTF
j_call: TRBJ1-3; d_call: TRBD1; clone_size: NA; v_call: TRBV6-5; cdr3_nt: TGTGCCAGCAGTTATAGACAGGGCGACTCTGGAAACACCATATATTTT; cdr3_aa: CASSYRQGDSGNTIYF
j_call: TRBJ2-7; d_call: TRBD2; clone_size: NA; v_call: TRBV2; cdr3_nt: TGTGCCACCCGATCAGCGGGGGTAGATAAGTACTTC; cdr3_aa: CATRSAGVDKYF
j_call: TRBJ2-2; d_call: TRBD1; clone_size: NA; v_call: TRBV6-6; cdr3_nt: TGTGCCAGCACCAGGACAGGGGTGAACACCGGGGAGCTGTTTTTT; cdr3_aa: CASTRTGVNTGELFF
j_call: TRBJ2-7; d_call: TRBD1; clone_size: NA; v_call: TRBV7-2; cdr3_nt: TGTGCCAGCAGCTTGACAGGGTTTGACGAGCAGTACTTC; cdr3_aa: CASSLTGFDEQYF
j_call: TRBJ2-7; d_call: TRBD2; clone_size: NA; v_call: TRBV7-2; cdr3_nt: TGTGCCAGCAGCACTAGCGGGGGTATCTCCTACGAGCAGTACTTC; cdr3_aa: CASSTSGGISYEQYF
j_call: TRBJ1-4; d_call: NA; clone_size: NA; v_call: TRBV6-5; cdr3_nt: TGTGCCAGCAGCAGAACTCGGGGTGAAAAACTGTTTTTT; cdr3_aa: CASSRTRGEKLFF
j_call: TRBJ1-2; d_call: NA; clone_size: NA; v_call: TRBV5-1; cdr3_nt: TGCGCCAGCAGCGCAGGGGCCAGCGTTAACTATGGCTACACCTTC; cdr3_aa: CASSAGASVNYGYTF
j_call: TRBJ2-3; d_call: NA; clone_size: NA; v_call: TRBV6-5; cdr3_nt: TGTGCCAGCAGTTTACGGGGGACAGATACGCAGTATTTT; cdr3_aa: CASSLRGTDTQYF
j_call: TRBJ1-1; d_call: TRBD1; clone_size: NA; v_call: TRBV19; cdr3_nt: TGTGCCAGTACCCTAACAGGGGGAGGCACTGAAGCTTTCTTT; cdr3_aa: CASTLTGGGTEAFF
j_call: TRBJ2-7; d_call: TRBD1; clone_size: NA; v_call: TRBV19; cdr3_nt: TGTGCCAGTAGTAGAGGACAGGGCTACGAGCAGTACTTC; cdr3_aa: CASSRGQGYEQYF
j_call: TRBJ1-1; d_call: TRBD1; clone_size: NA; v_call: TRBV2; cdr3_nt: TGTGCCAGCGGACGACAGGGACGAAACACTGAAGCTTTCTTT; cdr3_aa: CASGRQGRNTEAFF
j_call: TRBJ2-1; d_call: TRBD1; clone_size: NA; v_call: TRBV10-3; cdr3_nt: TGTGCCATCGCGGGGACAGGGTTCTACAATGAGCAGTTCTTC; cdr3_aa: CAIAGTGFYNEQFF
j_call: TRBJ2-1; d_call: NA; clone_size: NA; v_call: TRBV6-6; cdr3_nt: TGTGCCAGCAGCCAGCCTAGCTCCTACAATGAGCAGTTCTTC; cdr3_aa: CASSQPSSYNEQFF
j_call: TRBJ1-5; d_call: TRBD1; clone_size: NA; v_call: TRBV18; cdr3_nt: TGTGCCAGCTCAGATACAGGGGGCAAACAGCCCCAGCATTTT; cdr3_aa: CASSDTGGKQPQHF
j_call: TRBJ2-6; d_call: TRBD1; clone_size: few; v_call: TRBV19; cdr3_nt: TGTGCCAGTAGTATCAGGGGGTGGCACTCTGGGGCCAACGTCCTGACTTTC; cdr3_aa: CASSIRGWHSGANVLTF
j_call: TRBJ2-7; d_call: NA; clone_size: NA; v_call: TRBV19; cdr3_nt: TGTGCCAGTAGTAGTGGAGGGGGCGCGTACGAGCAGTACTTC; cdr3_aa: CASSSGGGAYEQYF
j_call: TRBJ2-1; d_call: NA; clone_size: NA; v_call: TRBV18; cdr3_nt: TGTGCCAGCTCACCACTTATGAGCTCCTACAATGAGCAGTTCTTC; cdr3_aa: CASSPLMSSYNEQFF